This T cell receptor (beta chain) derives from a study of blood T cell repertoires in COVID-19. Trimming removed 1 base at V and 6 bases at J, with 12 bases between. The CDR3 runs 14 residues. Germline assignment: CDR1 SGHTA and CDR2 FQGNSA. In the source study's methods: Reference gene primer amplification gave nucleated cell count estimates. Libraries were prepared by immunoSEQ multiplex PCR; TCRdb keeps only in-frame clonotypes and omits some of them. V and J calls plus clone size are reproduced from that table; the DNA served to infer D and trimming. This table has under 65,000 clones, 90% appearing once.

Sequences were obtained from peripheral blood. The clonotype originates from an elderly woman with active COVID-19. V usage is TRBV7-2 and J usage is TRBJ1-1; possibly TRBD1 for D (5 bases). The CDR3 sequence is CASSLGGGGAEAFF. CDR3 bases: TGTGCCAGCAGCTTAGGGGGGGGAGGTGCTGAAGCTTTCTTT.